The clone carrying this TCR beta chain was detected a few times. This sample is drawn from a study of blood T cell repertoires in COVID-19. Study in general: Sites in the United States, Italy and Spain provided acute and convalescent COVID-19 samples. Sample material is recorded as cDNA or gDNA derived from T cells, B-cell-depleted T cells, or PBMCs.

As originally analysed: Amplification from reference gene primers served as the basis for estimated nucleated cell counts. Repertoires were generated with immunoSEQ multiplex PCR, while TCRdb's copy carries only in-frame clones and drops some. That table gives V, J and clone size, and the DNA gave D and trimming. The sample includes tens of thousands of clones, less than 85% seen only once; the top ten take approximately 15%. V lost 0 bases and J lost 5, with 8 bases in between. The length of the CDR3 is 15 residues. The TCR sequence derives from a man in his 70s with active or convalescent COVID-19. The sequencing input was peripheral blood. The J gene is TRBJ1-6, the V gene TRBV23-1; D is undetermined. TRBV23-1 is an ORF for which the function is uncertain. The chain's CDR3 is CASSQSALNNSPLHF. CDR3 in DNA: TGCGCCAGCAGTCAATCAGCCCTTAATAATTCACCCCTCCACTTT.